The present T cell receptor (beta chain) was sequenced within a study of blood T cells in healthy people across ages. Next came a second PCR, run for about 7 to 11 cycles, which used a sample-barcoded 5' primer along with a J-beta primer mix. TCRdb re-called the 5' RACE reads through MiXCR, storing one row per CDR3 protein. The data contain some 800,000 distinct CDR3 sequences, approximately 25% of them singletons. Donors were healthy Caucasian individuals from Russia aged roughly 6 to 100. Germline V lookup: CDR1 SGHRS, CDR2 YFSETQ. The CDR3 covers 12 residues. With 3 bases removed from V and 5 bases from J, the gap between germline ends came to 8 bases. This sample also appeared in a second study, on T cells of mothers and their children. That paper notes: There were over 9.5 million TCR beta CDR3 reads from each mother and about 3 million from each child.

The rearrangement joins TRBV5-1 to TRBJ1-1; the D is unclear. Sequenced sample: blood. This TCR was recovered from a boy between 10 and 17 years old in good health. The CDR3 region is CASSSQGTEAFF. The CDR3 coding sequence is TGCGCCAGCAGCTCCCAAGGGACTGAAGCTTTCTTT.